This T cell receptor (beta chain) appears in the sequencing data of a study of control samples from healthy donors and cancer patients. Sequencing used immunoSEQ multiplex PCR; TCRdb keeps in-frame clones, though not all of them. Among 120,000 or so clones listed, 80% to 90% were seen once. This CDR3 is 17 amino acids long. Germline V gene lookup returns CDR1 SGHVS and CDR2 FNYEAQ. J gave up 0 bases and V 3 bases, and 7 bases lay outside the gene matches. Sequencing was done on a sample of blood. This sequence joins TRBV7-6 and TRBJ2-5, with TRBD2 matching 10 bases. This clonotype originated in a man between 35 and 55 years old in good health. This CDR3 is CASSLSSGGTYQETQYF. CDR3 bases: TGTGCCAGCAGCTTGAGTAGCGGGGGGACGTACCAAGAGACCCAGTACTTC. Looking up the rest from reference TRBV7-6 and TRBJ2-5 gives the full variable domain: GAGVSQSPRYKVTKRGQDVALRCDPISGHVSLYWYRQALGQGPEFLTYFNYEAQQDKSGLPNDRFSAERPEGSISTLTIQRTEQRDSAMYRCASSLSSGGTYQETQYFGPGTRLLVL.